This T cell receptor beta chain was sequenced in a study of T cell changes during pregnancy in multiple sclerosis. Profiled with immunoSEQ multiplex PCR; TCRdb holds only in-frame clones, not every one. The table includes tens of thousands of clones, about 90% detected once. CDR1 and CDR2 (germline): SGHTA, FQGTGA. J gave up 6 bases and V 2 bases, and 12 bases lay outside the gene matches. This CDR3 has 20 residues. The V and J genes are TRBV7-3 and TRBJ2-2; TRBD2 matches at 16 bases. Source: peripheral blood, taken before pregnancy. This TCR derives from a female donor with multiple sclerosis, enrolled in a pregnancy study. This CDR3 is CASSLSPGTSGRVGAGELFF. In DNA form, the CDR3 reads TGTGCCAGCAGCTTATCACCCGGGACTAGCGGGAGGGTTGGCGCCGGGGAGCTGTTTTTT. Full variable domain (remainder filled in from reference TRBV7-3 and TRBJ2-2): GAGVSQTPSNKVTEKGKYVELRCDPISGHTALYWYRQSLGQGPEFLIYFQGTGAADDSGLPNDRFFAVRPEGSVSTLKIQRTERGDSAVYLCASSLSPGTSGRVGAGELFFGEGSRLTVL.